This T cell receptor beta chain was identified in a study of T-cell reconstitution after alpha-beta-depleted transplantation in children. The germline gives CDR1 LGHNA, CDR2 YSLEER. V was clipped by 0 bases and J by 1 base, with 16 bases between them. The CDR3 runs to 17 residues. Unique molecular identifiers featured in how the TCRbeta library was prepared. TCRdb re-derived calls from the PCR reads in MiXCR, one entry per CDR3 protein. The profile covers approximately 400,000 distinct CDR3 sequences, with roughly 10% appearing a single time and about 5% taken by the ten largest. Sample: PBMCs from the stem cell graft donor, taken from the stem cell graft. The V call is TRBV4-3, the J call TRBJ2-7; the D gene is possibly TRBD1 (6 bases). The sequence came from a human donor who donated a stem cell graft to a child with acute myeloid leukemia. The CDR3: CASSQDRGGATSYEQYF. CDR3 DNA: TGCGCCAGCAGCCAAGATCGAGGGGGTGCCACTTCCTACGAGCAGTACTTC.